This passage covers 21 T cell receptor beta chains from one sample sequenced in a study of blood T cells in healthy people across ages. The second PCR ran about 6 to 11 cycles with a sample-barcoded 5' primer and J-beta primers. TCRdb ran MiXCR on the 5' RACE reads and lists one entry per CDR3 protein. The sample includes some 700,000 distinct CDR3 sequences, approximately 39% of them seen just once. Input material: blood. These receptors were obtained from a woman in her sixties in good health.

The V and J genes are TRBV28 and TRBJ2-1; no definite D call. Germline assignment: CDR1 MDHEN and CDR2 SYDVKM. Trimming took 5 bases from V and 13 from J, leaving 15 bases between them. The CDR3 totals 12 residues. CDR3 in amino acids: CASSGNEETQFF. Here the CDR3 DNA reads TGTGCCAGCAGTGGTAACGAAGAGACCCAGTTCTTC.

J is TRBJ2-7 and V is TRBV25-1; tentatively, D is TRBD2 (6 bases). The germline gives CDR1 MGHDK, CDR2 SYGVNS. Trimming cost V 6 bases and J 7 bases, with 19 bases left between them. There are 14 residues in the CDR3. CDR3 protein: CASSGSRTIKEQYF. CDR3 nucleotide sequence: TGTGCCAGCAGCGGGTCAAGGACTATTAAAGAGCAGTACTTC.

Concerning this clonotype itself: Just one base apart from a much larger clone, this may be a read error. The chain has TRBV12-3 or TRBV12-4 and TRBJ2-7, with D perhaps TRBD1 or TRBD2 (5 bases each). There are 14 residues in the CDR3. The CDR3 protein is CAGSFPGSSYEQYF. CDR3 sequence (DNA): TGTGCCGGCAGTTTTCCAGGGAGCTCCTACGAGCAGTACTTC.

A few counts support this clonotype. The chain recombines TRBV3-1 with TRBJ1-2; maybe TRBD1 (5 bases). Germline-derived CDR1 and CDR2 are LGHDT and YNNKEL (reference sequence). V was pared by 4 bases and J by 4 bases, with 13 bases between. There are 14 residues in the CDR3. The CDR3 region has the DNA TGTGCCAGCAGCCCTCCATCAGGGCCCTATGGCTACACCTTC. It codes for CASSPPSGPYGYTF.

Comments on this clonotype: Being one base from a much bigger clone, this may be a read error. The CDR3 spells CASRHGGTKPNEQFF. As DNA, the CDR3 is TGTGCCAGCAGACACGGGGGGACCAAGCCCAATGAGCAGTTCTTC. The V call is TRBV6-5, the J call TRBJ2-1, with TRBD2 matching over 7 bases. In germline, CDR1 is MNHEY, CDR2 SVGAGI. V lost 6 bases, J lost 6 bases, and 11 bases stayed unmatched. The CDR3 is 15 residues long.

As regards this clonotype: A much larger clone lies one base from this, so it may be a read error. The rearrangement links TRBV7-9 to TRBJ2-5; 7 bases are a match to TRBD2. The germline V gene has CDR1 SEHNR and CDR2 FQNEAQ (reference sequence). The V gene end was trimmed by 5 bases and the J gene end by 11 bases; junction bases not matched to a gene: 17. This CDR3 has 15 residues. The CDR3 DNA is TGTGCCAGCAGCCCGCCCGCGGGAGTTCGCAATGAGCAGTACTTC. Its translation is CASSPPAGVRNEQYF.

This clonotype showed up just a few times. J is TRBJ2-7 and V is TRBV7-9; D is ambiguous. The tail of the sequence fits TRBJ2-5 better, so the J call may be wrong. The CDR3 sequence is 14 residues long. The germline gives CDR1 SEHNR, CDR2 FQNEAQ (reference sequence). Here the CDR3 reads CASSLGTRSQTQYF. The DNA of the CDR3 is TGTGCCAGCAGCTTAGGTACCCGCTCCCAGACCCAGTACTTC.

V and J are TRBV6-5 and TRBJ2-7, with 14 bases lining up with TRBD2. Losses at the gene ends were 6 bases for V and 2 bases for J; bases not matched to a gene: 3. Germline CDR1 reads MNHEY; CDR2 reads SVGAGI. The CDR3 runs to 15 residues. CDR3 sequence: CASRAGLAGAYEQYF. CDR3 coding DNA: TGTGCCAGCAGGGCGGGACTAGCGGGAGCCTACGAGCAGTACTTC.

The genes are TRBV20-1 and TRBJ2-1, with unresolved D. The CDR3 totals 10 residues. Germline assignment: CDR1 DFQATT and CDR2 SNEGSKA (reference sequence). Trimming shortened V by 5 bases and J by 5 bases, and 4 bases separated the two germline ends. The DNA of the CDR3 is TGCAGTGCTCAACACAATGAGCAGTTCTTC. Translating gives CSAQHNEQFF.

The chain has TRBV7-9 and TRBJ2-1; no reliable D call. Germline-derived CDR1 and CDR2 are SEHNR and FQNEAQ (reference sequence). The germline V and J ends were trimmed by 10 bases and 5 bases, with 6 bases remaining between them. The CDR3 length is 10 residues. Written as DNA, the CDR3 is TGTGCCACTCTTAACAATGAGCAGTTCTTC. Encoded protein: CATLNNEQFF.

The chain's CDR3 is CASSSKDEQYF. As DNA, the CDR3 is TGTGCCAGCAGCTCAAAGGACGAGCAGTACTTC. The chain joins TRBV7-9 to TRBJ2-4; D is unresolved. The end of the DNA fits TRBJ2-7 better, so the J call may be wrong. Germline values: CDR1 SEHNR, CDR2 FQNEAQ (reference sequence). This CDR3 region has 11 residues.

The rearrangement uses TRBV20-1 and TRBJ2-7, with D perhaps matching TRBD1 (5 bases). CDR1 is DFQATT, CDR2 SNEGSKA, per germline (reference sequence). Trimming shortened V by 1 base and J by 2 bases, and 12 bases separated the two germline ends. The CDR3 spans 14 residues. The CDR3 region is CSARGPREPYEQYF. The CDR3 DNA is TGCAGTGCTAGAGGACCCAGGGAACCCTACGAGCAGTACTTC.

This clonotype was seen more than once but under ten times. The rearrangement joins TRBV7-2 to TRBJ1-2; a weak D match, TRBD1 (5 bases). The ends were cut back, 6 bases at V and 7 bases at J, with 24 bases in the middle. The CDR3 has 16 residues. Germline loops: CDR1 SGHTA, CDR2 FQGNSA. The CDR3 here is CASRMSVGAGPSGYTF. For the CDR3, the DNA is TGTGCCAGCAGGATGTCGGTCGGGGCAGGCCCTTCTGGCTACACCTTC.

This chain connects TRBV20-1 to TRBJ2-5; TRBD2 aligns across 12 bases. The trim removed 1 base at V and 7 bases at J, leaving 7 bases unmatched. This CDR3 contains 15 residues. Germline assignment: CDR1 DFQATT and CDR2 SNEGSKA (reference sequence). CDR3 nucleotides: TGCAGTGCTAGAGTCGGGACTAGCGGGCGGGGGACCCAGTACTTC. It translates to CSARVGTSGRGTQYF.

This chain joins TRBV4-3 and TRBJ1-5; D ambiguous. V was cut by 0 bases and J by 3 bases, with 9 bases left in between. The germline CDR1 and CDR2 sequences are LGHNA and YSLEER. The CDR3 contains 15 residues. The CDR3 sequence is CASSQDRQANQPQHF. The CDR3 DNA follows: TGCGCCAGCAGCCAAGACCGGCAGGCCAATCAGCCCCAGCATTTT.

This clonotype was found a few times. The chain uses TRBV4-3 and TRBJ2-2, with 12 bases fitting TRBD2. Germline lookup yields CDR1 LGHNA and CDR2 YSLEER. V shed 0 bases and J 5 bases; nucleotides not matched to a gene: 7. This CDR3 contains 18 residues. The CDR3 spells CASSQDPSGRARTGELFF. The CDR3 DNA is TGCGCCAGCAGCCAAGATCCTAGCGGGAGGGCAAGGACCGGGGAGCTGTTTTTT.

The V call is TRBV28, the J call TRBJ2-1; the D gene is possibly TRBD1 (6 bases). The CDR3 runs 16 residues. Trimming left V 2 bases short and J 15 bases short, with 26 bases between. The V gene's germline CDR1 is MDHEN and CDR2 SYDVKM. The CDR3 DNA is TGTGCCAGCAGTTTAAGGGGGAGTGGGACCAGCTTCCGAAGGTTCTTC. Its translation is CASSLRGSGTSFRRFF.

CDR3 sequence: CASSPRGQGYSGEQYF. The CDR3 region has the DNA TGTGCCAGCTCACCCAGGGGACAGGGTTACTCGGGTGAGCAGTACTTC. V is TRBV18 and J is TRBJ2-5; 9 bases map to TRBD1. V dropped 3 bases and J dropped 11; count of bases not matched to a gene: 16. Germline CDR1 reads KGHSH; CDR2 reads LQKENI. CDR3 length equals 16 residues.

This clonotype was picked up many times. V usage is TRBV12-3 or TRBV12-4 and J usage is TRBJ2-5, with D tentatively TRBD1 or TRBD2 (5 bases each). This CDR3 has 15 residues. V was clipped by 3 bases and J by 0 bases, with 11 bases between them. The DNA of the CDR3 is TGTGCCAGCAGTTTTGATGAGGGGTACCAAGAGACCCAGTACTTC. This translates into CASSFDEGYQETQYF.

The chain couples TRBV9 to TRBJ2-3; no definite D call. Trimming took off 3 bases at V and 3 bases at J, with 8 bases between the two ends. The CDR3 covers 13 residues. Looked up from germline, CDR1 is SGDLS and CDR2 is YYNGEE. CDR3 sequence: CASSGVGTDTQYF. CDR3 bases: TGTGCCAGCAGCGGAGTAGGAACAGATACGCAGTATTTT.

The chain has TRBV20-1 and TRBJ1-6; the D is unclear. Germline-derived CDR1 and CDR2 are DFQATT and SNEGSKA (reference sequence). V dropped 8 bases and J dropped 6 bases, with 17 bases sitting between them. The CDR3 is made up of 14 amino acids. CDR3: CSLSTDPSNSPLHF. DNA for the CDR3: TGCAGTCTTTCAACGGACCCCTCTAATTCACCCCTCCACTTT.